The 26 T cell receptor beta chains listed next were all sequenced from one sample in a study of cytomegalovirus exposure and HLA in healthy donors. In the PCR, 60 Vbeta and 13 Jbeta primers were used. Using immunoSEQ multiplex PCR, the repertoire was profiled, and TCRdb retains in-frame clones only, with some absent. The sample shows 130,000 to 150,000 clones, approximately 78% of them seen only once. Sequenced material: PBMCs. The receptor set was obtained from a man in his forties in good health and CMV-seropositive.

This clone was counted a single time. The chain recombines TRBV7-3 with TRBJ2-7; D might be TRBD2 (5 bases). V lost 1 base and J 7 bases, leaving 14 bases between the germline ends. CDR1 is SGHTA and CDR2 is FQGTGA in the germline V gene. This CDR3 spans 14 amino acids. The CDR3 nucleotides read TGTGCCAGCAGCTTAAAAGGAGGACTTTCGGAGCAGTACTTC. This sequence encodes CASSLKGGLSEQYF.

This chain links TRBV4-1 with TRBJ1-5; 9 positions agree with TRBD1. The CDR3 has 18 amino acids. Germline CDR1 and CDR2: MGHRA and YSYEKL. Trimming removed 4 bases from V and 0 bases from J; junction bases left unmatched: 10. CDR3: CASSPVPGQGNSNQPQHF. The CDR3 coding sequence is TGCGCCAGCAGCCCTGTCCCGGGACAGGGTAATAGCAATCAGCCCCAGCATTTT.

The rearrangement joins TRBV2 to TRBJ1-2, with 11 bases aligning to TRBD1. The CDR3 is 15 residues long. The V gene's germline CDR1 is SNHLY and CDR2 FYNNEI. V shed 6 bases, J shed 2 bases, and the junction held 5 bases outside the gene matches. Here the CDR3 reads CASRERTGGNYGYTF. The CDR3 nucleotides read TGTGCCAGCAGAGAGAGGACAGGGGGCAACTATGGCTACACCTTC. Based on the CDR3 plus reference TRBV2 and TRBJ1-2, the full variable domain is EPEVTQTPSHQVTQMGQEVILRCVPISNHLYFYWYRQILGQKVEFLVSFYNNEISEKSEIFDDQFSVERPDGSNFTLKIRSTKLEDSAMYFCASRERTGGNYGYTFGSGTRLTVV.

The chain recombines TRBV9 with TRBJ2-1, with TRBD2 matching 7 bases. This CDR3 spans 15 amino acids. Germline V gene sequence: CDR1 SGDLS, CDR2 YYNGEE. J gave up 1 base and V 2 bases, and 3 bases lay outside the gene matches. The CDR3 DNA reads TGTGCCAGCAGCGTCCAGGGAGGGTCCTACAATGAGCAGTTCTTC. Its protein is CASSVQGGSYNEQFF.

The chain couples TRBV9 to TRBJ1-3; D unclear. Between the trimmed V and J ends, which lost 3 bases and 1 base, there was a span of 8 bases. CDR3 length: 14 residues. Germline loops: CDR1 SGDLS, CDR2 YYNGEE. CDR3 region: CASSDHRSGNTIYF. CDR3 DNA: TGTGCCAGCAGCGACCACAGATCTGGAAACACCATATATTTT.

The chain has TRBV5-1 and TRBJ2-5, with D possibly matching TRBD2 (6 bases). This CDR3 comprises 15 residues. V shed 4 bases and J shed 1 base, with 14 bases lying between them. Germline loops: CDR1 SGHRS, CDR2 YFSETQ. CDR3 coding DNA: TGCGCCAGCAGCGGAGGGGCGGGACCCCAAGAGACCCAGTACTTC. It yields the protein CASSGGAGPQETQYF.

CDR3 in amino acids: CASSPDRLRSYEQYF. The CDR3 nucleotides read TGTGCCAGTAGTCCGGACAGGCTAAGATCCTACGAGCAGTACTTC. The genes are TRBV19 and TRBJ2-7, with 7 bases lining up with TRBD1. V gave up 5 bases and J gave up 1 base; unmatched junction bases: 8. This CDR3 spans 15 amino acids. The germline V gene encodes CDR1 LNHDA and CDR2 SQIVND (reference sequence).

The sample holds a few counts of this clone. DNA for the CDR3: TGTGCCAGCAGCTTGCTAACGACAGGGCAAGGGGAGACCCAGTACTTC. Amino acids: CASSLLTTGQGETQYF. The V and J genes are TRBV7-2 and TRBJ2-5; 7 bases fit TRBD1. J lost 5 bases, V lost 3 bases, and 12 bases had no gene match. CDR3 length: 16 residues. CDR1 and CDR2 from the germline V gene are SGHTA and FQGNSA.

The chain joins TRBV9 to TRBJ1-4; TRBD1 is a possible D gene (6 bases). The CDR3 consists of 15 residues. The germline gives CDR1 SGDLS, CDR2 YYNGEE. Trimming removed 4 bases at V and 6 bases at J, with 16 bases between. CDR3 coding DNA: TGTGCCAGCAGCCTAAAACAGGGCGCGGATGAAAAACTGTTTTTT. Translated: CASSLKQGADEKLFF.

The J gene is TRBJ1-2, the V gene TRBV5-5, with a tentative D call TRBD1 (5 bases). This CDR3 spans 13 amino acids. The V end was cut by 3 bases, the J end by 4 bases, with 10 bases between. CDR1 SGHKS and CDR2 YYEKEE come from the germline V gene (reference sequence). The CDR3 nucleotides are TGTGCCAGCAGCTGGGACTTCTCCTATGGCTACACCTTC. Translated, it gives CASSWDFSYGYTF.

The rearrangement uses TRBV18 and TRBJ1-2, with D maybe TRBD1 (6 bases). The V gene lost 1 base and the J gene lost 7 bases, with 16 bases spanning the gap. In germline, CDR1 is KGHSH, CDR2 LQKENI. The CDR3 covers 15 residues. Written as DNA, the CDR3 is TGTGCCAGCTCACCACTTGACAGGCAGTGGAGTGGCTACACCTTC. Amino acids: CASSPLDRQWSGYTF. Full variable domain (rest looked up from reference TRBV18 and TRBJ1-2): NAGVMQNPRHLVRRRGQEARLRCSPMKGHSHVYWYRQLPEEGLKFMVYLQKENIIDESGMPKERFSAEFPKEGPSILRIQQVVRGDSAAYFCASSPLDRQWSGYTFGSGTRLTVV.

This chain links TRBV7-3 with TRBJ1-1, with D perhaps TRBD1 (5 bases). CDR1 SGHTA and CDR2 FQGTGA come from the germline V gene. V was pared by 1 base and J by 5 bases, with 14 bases between. The CDR3 contains 15 residues. This chain's CDR3 is CASSLNVQGETEAFF. The CDR3 DNA is TGTGCCAGCAGCTTAAATGTCCAGGGTGAGACTGAAGCTTTCTTT.

This clone was detected once. V and J are TRBV7-8 and TRBJ2-1, with D possibly being TRBD2 (5 bases). V was shortened by 3 bases and J by 4 bases, with 16 bases between the two germline ends. Germline values: CDR1 SGHVS, CDR2 FQNEAQ. The length of the CDR3 is 16 residues. Here the CDR3 DNA reads TGTGCCAGCAGCTTCCTGTGGCGGGTCAAATACAATGAGCAGTTCTTC. Its translation: CASSFLWRVKYNEQFF.

This sequence joins TRBV5-1 and TRBJ2-5; TRBD1 aligns across 12 bases. The length of the CDR3 is 16 residues. Germline loops: CDR1 SGHRS, CDR2 YFSETQ. Trimming removed 0 bases from V and 2 bases from J; junction bases left unmatched: 2. DNA for the CDR3: TGCGCCAGCAGCTTGGGGGGACAGGGGGCTCAAGAGACCCAGTACTTC. This codes for CASSLGGQGAQETQYF.

This clone was seen once. This rearrangement joins TRBV27 to TRBJ2-3, with D maybe TRBD2 (5 bases). V was pared by 0 bases and J by 6 bases, with 7 bases between. The CDR3 has 13 amino acids. Germline V gene sequence: CDR1 MNHEY, CDR2 SMNVEV (reference sequence). CDR3 sequence reads: CASSLSRGDTQYF. The CDR3 coding sequence is TGTGCCAGCAGTTTATCAAGAGGGGATACGCAGTATTTT.

The chain couples TRBV29-1 to TRBJ2-7, with a possible D match to TRBD2 (5 bases). The V end lost 2 bases, the J end lost 0 bases, and 14 bases lay between the germline ends. Germline values: CDR1 SQVTM, CDR2 ANQGSEA. The CDR3 has 15 amino acids. CDR3 bases: TGCAGCGTTGAATTTTATCGGGATAGCTCCTACGAGCAGTACTTC. It yields the protein CSVEFYRDSSYEQYF.

This chain uses TRBV28 with TRBJ2-7; D not resolved. Germline assignment: CDR1 MDHEN and CDR2 SYDVKM. The CDR3 contains 17 residues. Deletions cut 8 bases from V and 0 bases from J, with 23 bases between. The chain's CDR3 is CASFTTSSAMNSYEQYF. CDR3 nucleotides: TGTGCCAGCTTTACTACCTCCTCCGCGATGAACTCCTACGAGCAGTACTTC.

In DNA form, the CDR3 reads TGTGCCAGCAGCTCCCGGGTCCTCTCTCAGCCCCAGCATTTT. This sequence encodes CASSSRVLSQPQHF. The rearrangement links TRBV5-6 to TRBJ1-5, with D hard to call. V was shortened by 3 bases and J by 6 bases, with 13 bases between the two germline ends. The CDR3 covers 14 residues. Germline assignment: CDR1 SGHDT and CDR2 YYEEEE.

This rearrangement joins TRBV29-1 to TRBJ1-1; the D is unclear. This CDR3 is built from 12 residues. Per the germline V gene, CDR1 is SQVTM and CDR2 is ANQGSEA. Between the trimmed V and J ends, which lost 6 bases and 1 base, there was a span of 9 bases. CDR3 in DNA: TGCAGCGTCGGCAACAGGAACACTGAAGCTTTCTTT. As protein: CSVGNRNTEAFF.

This clone was seen more than once but under ten times. The chain recombines TRBV5-1 with TRBJ2-1; 7 bases map to TRBD1. The germline V gene encodes CDR1 SGHRS and CDR2 YFSETQ. V trimming: 0 bases; J trimming: 3 bases; junction bases outside the gene matches: 6. This CDR3 spans 16 amino acids. Written as DNA, the CDR3 is TGCGCCAGCAGCTTGGAGCACAGGGGAAACTACAATGAGCAGTTCTTC. It specifies CASSLEHRGNYNEQFF.

This CDR3 reads CASSSGLAGGLTQYF. The DNA of the CDR3 is TGTGCCAGCAGCTCTGGACTAGCGGGAGGTTTGACCCAGTACTTC. This chain connects TRBV7-7 to TRBJ2-5, with TRBD2 identical over 14 bases. Germline V gene sequence: CDR1 SSHAT, CDR2 FNYEAQ (reference sequence). CDR3 size: 15 residues. V shed 4 bases, J shed 7 bases, and the junction held 5 bases outside the gene matches.

The chain joins TRBV30 to TRBJ1-2; 7 bases fit TRBD1. The CDR3 length is 14 residues. CDR1 and CDR2 (germline): GTSNPN, SVGIG (reference sequence). The ends lost 0 bases at V and 3 bases at J; junction bases unmatched: 4. The CDR3 loop is CAWSVVGGDYGYTF. CDR3 nucleotide sequence: TGTGCCTGGAGTGTAGTAGGGGGCGACTATGGCTACACCTTC.

J is TRBJ1-2 and V is TRBV5-1; the D gene is possibly TRBD1 (6 bases). Trimming shortened V by 4 bases and J by 7 bases, and 17 bases separated the two germline ends. This CDR3 region has 14 residues. Germline values: CDR1 SGHRS, CDR2 YFSETQ. CDR3 coding DNA: TGCGCCAGCAGCCTAGAGCCAGGGGCGGGTGGCTACACCTTC. Protein: CASSLEPGAGGYTF.

The V call is TRBV27, the J call TRBJ2-1; 13 bases agree with TRBD2. Germline V CDR1 and CDR2: MNHEY, SMNVEV (reference sequence). The CDR3 has 15 amino acids. J lost 3 bases, V lost 8 bases, and 4 bases had no gene match. CDR3 in amino acids: CASRTSGSGYNEQFF. The CDR3 bases are TGTGCCAGCCGGACTAGCGGGAGCGGCTACAATGAGCAGTTCTTC.

V and J are TRBV19 and TRBJ1-2; D is ambiguous. Germline V gene data show CDR1 as LNHDA and CDR2 as SQIVND (reference sequence). Trimming left V 3 bases short and J 5 bases short, with 19 bases between. The CDR3 extends over 16 amino acids. The CDR3 sequence: CASSIEVPKWKYGYTF. The CDR3 DNA reads TGTGCCAGTAGTATTGAGGTCCCAAAGTGGAAATATGGCTACACCTTC.

This clone has only a few counts. The rearrangement uses TRBV7-3 and TRBJ2-3; 8 nucleotides match TRBD2. This CDR3 spans 15 amino acids. After removal of 4 bases from V and 2 bases from J, the junction contained 5 bases not matched to a gene. The germline CDR1 and CDR2 sequences are SGHTA and FQGTGA. CDR3 loop: CASSSGTSPTDTQYF. The CDR3, as DNA: TGTGCCAGCAGCTCTGGGACTAGTCCCACAGATACGCAGTATTTT.